These 13 T cell receptor beta chains were sequenced from one sample in a study of control samples from healthy donors and cancer patients. Data came from immunoSEQ multiplex PCR; TCRdb stores just in-frame clones and leaves some out. The sample includes 65,000 to 95,000 clones, around 91% seen only once; the top ten take 6.5% to 8.5%. The sequenced material came from blood. The receptors stem from a man between 45 and 60 years old in good health.

This chain connects TRBV9 to TRBJ2-6; D is perhaps TRBD1 or TRBD2 (6 bases each). V was clipped by 4 bases and J by 2 bases, with 7 bases between them. CDR1 and CDR2 from the germline V gene are SGDLS and YYNGEE. The CDR3 has 14 amino acids. Written as DNA, the CDR3 is TGTGCCAGCAGCCGGGGGCCTGGGGCCAACGTCCTGACTTTC. Translating it yields CASSRGPGANVLTF.

CDR3 sequence reads: CASSLGILREQYF. The CDR3 DNA reads TGTGCCAGCAGTTTGGGGATATTACGGGAGCAGTACTTC. The V gene is TRBV12-3 or TRBV12-4, the J gene TRBJ2-7; D not resolved. V was clipped by 3 bases and J by 7 bases, with 13 bases between them. The CDR3 has 13 residues.

This chain joins TRBV7-3 and TRBJ1-6; no clear D. Trimming pared 5 bases from V and 7 bases from J, leaving 15 bases between. The CDR3 consists of 15 residues. The germline CDR1 and CDR2 sequences are SGHTA and FQGTGA. The CDR3 here is CASSPDSGWNSPLHF. CDR3 DNA sequence: TGTGCCAGCAGCCCGGACTCGGGATGGAATTCACCCCTCCACTTT.

The rearrangement uses TRBV5-4 and TRBJ1-1, with D possibly TRBD1 on 5 matching bases. Trimming removed 3 bases from V and 0 bases from J, with 12 bases in between. The germline V gene has CDR1 SGHNT and CDR2 YYREEE (reference sequence). This CDR3 has 15 residues. Written as DNA, the CDR3 is TGTGCCAGCAGCTCCTTTGGAGGGGTGAACACTGAAGCTTTCTTT. As protein: CASSSFGGVNTEAFF. Filled out from reference TRBV5-4 and TRBJ1-1, the complete variable domain reads ETGVTQSPTHLIKTRGQQVTLRCSSQSGHNTVSWYQQALGQGPQFIFQYYREEENGRGNFPPRFSGLQFPNYSSELNVNALELDDSALYLCASSSFGGVNTEAFFGQGTRLTVV.

V is TRBV9 and J is TRBJ1-2; D might be TRBD1 (5 bases). V was pared by 3 bases and J by 5 bases, with 14 bases between. The CDR3 is 14 residues long. From germline, CDR1 is SGDLS and CDR2 YYNGEE. As DNA, the CDR3 is TGTGCCAGCAGCGAGGGAGGGCAGGGATATGGCTACACCTTC. Protein sequence: CASSEGGQGYGYTF.

This sequence joins TRBV3-1 (or the pseudogene TRBV3-2) and TRBJ2-7; no clear D gene. The CDR3 totals 10 residues. The V end lost 8 bases, the J end lost 3 bases, and 5 bases lay between the germline ends. CDR1 and CDR2 from the germline V gene are LGHDT and YNNKEL (reference sequence). The CDR3 sequence is CASFLYEQYF. For the CDR3, the DNA is TGTGCCAGCTTTCTCTACGAGCAGTACTTC.

The chain combines TRBV21-1 with TRBJ1-5; the table assigns TRBD1, which was not confirmed against the DNA. TRBV21-1 is recorded as a pseudogene. This CDR3 spans 14 amino acids. CDR3 DNA sequence: TGTGCCAGCAGCCCCCAGGGGAGCCATCAGCCCCAGCATTTT. Amino acid sequence: CASSPQGSHQPQHF.

The chain employs TRBV5-1 and TRBJ2-7; a possible D gene is TRBD1 (5 bases). Per germline, CDR1 SGHRS and CDR2 YFSETQ. CDR3 length equals 16 residues. With 3 bases removed from V and 3 bases from J, the gap between germline ends came to 19 bases. The CDR3 protein is CASSSSQEMGHYEQYF. CDR3 in DNA: TGCGCCAGCAGCTCCTCACAGGAAATGGGGCACTACGAGCAGTACTTC.

This rearrangement joins TRBV11-2 to TRBJ1-2; TRBD1 is a possible D gene (5 bases). Trimming removed 5 bases from V and 2 bases from J, with 9 bases in between. Germline values: CDR1 SGHAT, CDR2 FQNNGV. This CDR3 has 13 amino acids. CDR3 DNA sequence: TGTGCCAGCAGCCGGGACGGGAACTATGGCTACACCTTC. It specifies CASSRDGNYGYTF.

The chain combines TRBV2 with TRBJ1-2; the D gene is possibly TRBD1 (6 bases). Trimming shortened V by 1 base and J by 4 bases, and 13 bases separated the two germline ends. This CDR3 has 15 amino acids. CDR1 and CDR2 (germline): SNHLY, FYNNEI. CDR3 DNA: TGTGCCAGCAGTGAAGGGGTGAACAGGGTCTATGGCTACACCTTC. Protein product: CASSEGVNRVYGYTF.

The J gene is TRBJ2-5, the V gene TRBV3-1 (or the pseudogene TRBV3-2), with TRBD1 identical over 10 bases. The V and J ends lost 1 base and 5 bases, in that order; junction bases with no gene match: 7. The CDR3 spans 16 residues. Germline CDR1 LGHDT, CDR2 YNNKEL (reference sequence). CDR3 sequence: CASSQVWDRGRETQYF. CDR3 DNA sequence: TGTGCCAGCAGCCAAGTGTGGGACAGGGGCAGGGAGACCCAGTACTTC.

This clone showed up just once. The rearrangement links TRBV7-9 to TRBJ2-1; 7 nucleotides align to TRBD1. The CDR3 length is 16 residues. From germline, CDR1 is SEHNR and CDR2 FQNEAQ (reference sequence). With 5 bases clipped from V and 3 bases from J, the junction kept 10 bases outside the gene matches. CDR3 in amino acids: CASSPLNRGVYNEQFF. The CDR3 region has the DNA TGTGCCAGCAGCCCCCTCAACAGGGGTGTCTACAATGAGCAGTTCTTC.

The V gene is TRBV15, the J gene TRBJ1-2; D gene uncertain. CDR1 and CDR2 (germline): LNHNV, YYDKDF (reference sequence). The CDR3 sequence is 17 residues long. Trimming left V 0 bases short and J 8 bases short, with 22 bases between. The CDR3 reads CATSRDLLRGEVGGYTF. The CDR3 nucleotides are TGTGCCACCAGCAGAGATCTCCTCCGGGGAGAGGTAGGCGGCTACACCTTC.